These T cell receptor beta chains were read from a single sample in a study of blood T cells in healthy people across ages. TCRdb processed the 5' RACE reads anew with MiXCR; each CDR3 protein has one entry. Of fewer than 900,000 distinct CDR3 sequences in the sample, approximately 50% are singletons; the top ten hold under 35%. Source material: blood. Every receptor here comes from a woman aged 55 to 70 in good health. Both conserved end residues are part of each CDR3. D genes are given only for firm matches. Size tells how often a clone was seen (once, few, many) or the class of an expanded clone, and some rows leave it out.

TRBV28,TRBJ1-2,NA,NA,CASRMDNNYGYTF,TGTGCCAGCAGGATGGACAATAACTATGGCTACACCTTC
TRBV18,TRBJ1-2,NA,NA,CASSPRREEYGYTF,TGTGCCAGCTCACCGCGCAGGGAGGAGTATGGCTACACCTTC
TRBV24-1,TRBJ2-5,NA,NA,CATGNDQETQYF,TGTGCCACCGGAAACGACCAAGAGACCCAGTACTTC
TRBV7-2,TRBJ2-7,many,NA,CASSRASESYEQYF,TGTGCCAGCAGCCGTGCCAGCGAGTCCTACGAGCAGTACTTC
TRBV20-1,TRBJ1-6,NA,TRBD1,CSASRLSGGFNSPLHF,TGCAGTGCTAGTCGTCTTTCAGGGGGTTTTAATTCACCCCTCCACTTT
TRBV6-2/TRBV6-3,TRBJ2-3,NA,NA,CASSYGLGGGDTQYF,TGTGCCAGCAGTTACGGCCTAGGGGGGGGAGATACGCAGTATTTT
TRBV29-1,TRBJ1-5,few,NA,CSVTDYSNQPQHF,TGCAGCGTCACAGATTATAGCAATCAGCCCCAGCATTTT
TRBV5-1,TRBJ2-5,many,TRBD2,CASSVRTSGRSETQYF,TGCGCCAGCAGCGTCAGGACTAGCGGGAGGAGTGAGACCCAGTACTTC
TRBV29-1,TRBJ2-3,NA,NA,CSATRGYRDAQYF,TGCAGCGCCACCCGGGGATATAGGGATGCGCAGTATTTT
TRBV3-1,TRBJ1-2,few,TRBD1,CASSGTETNYGYTF,TGTGCCAGCAGCGGGACAGAGACTAACTATGGCTACACCTTC
TRBV6-1,TRBJ1-1,NA,NA,CASRETGWAFF,TGTGCCAGCAGAGAGACGGGGTGGGCTTTCTTT
TRBV6-5,TRBJ2-5,NA,TRBD2,CASSPASGRETQYF,TGTGCCAGCAGTCCCGCTAGCGGGAGGGAGACCCAGTACTTC
TRBV9,TRBJ2-3,few,TRBD2,CASSVRGLVGTADTQYF,TGTGCCAGCAGCGTCCGAGGACTAGTTGGAACGGCAGATACGCAGTATTTT
TRBV6-2/TRBV6-3,TRBJ2-1,NA,NA,CASGDPGTASYNEQFF,TGTGCCAGCGGCGATCCTGGGACTGCTTCCTACAATGAGCAGTTCTTC
TRBV3-1,TRBJ1-1,few,NA,CASSQDRGEKAFF,TGTGCCAGCAGCCAAGATCGGGGGGAAAAAGCTTTCTTT
TRBV5-5,TRBJ1-2,NA,NA,CASSLTRNNYGYTF,TGTGCCAGCAGCTTGACGAGGAATAACTATGGCTACACCTTC
TRBV20-1,TRBJ2-3,few,NA,CSARRPTITDTQYF,TGCAGTGCTAGAAGGCCTACTATCACAGATACGCAGTATTTT
TRBV6-1,TRBJ2-2,few,TRBD2,CASRETSVNTGELFF,TGTGCCAGCAGAGAGACTAGCGTAAACACCGGGGAGCTGTTTTTT
TRBV4-3,TRBJ2-5,NA,NA,CASSQVFGGLNEQYF,TGCGCCAGCAGCCAAGTATTCGGTGGGTTGAATGAGCAGTACTTC
TRBV4-2,TRBJ2-5,NA,TRBD2,CASSQDPGGSGDETQYF,TGTGCCAGCAGCCAAGATCCGGGGGGTAGCGGGGATGAGACCCAGTACTTC
TRBV6-1,TRBJ1-2,NA,NA,CASRSRDGTNYGYTF,TGTGCCAGCAGGAGCCGGGACGGGACTAACTATGGCTACACCTTC
TRBV4-2,TRBJ2-3,many,TRBD1,CASSQGAGGTTDTQYF,TGTGCCAGCAGCCAAGGGGCAGGGGGAACCACAGATACGCAGTATTTT
TRBV4-3,TRBJ2-2,many,TRBD2,CASSIAISGRGTGELFF,TGCGCCAGCAGCATTGCGATTAGCGGGAGGGGAACCGGGGAGCTGTTTTTT
TRBV20-1,TRBJ2-3,NA,NA,CSAGGLREKTDTQYF,TGCAGTGCGGGAGGTTTGCGGGAAAAGACAGATACGCAGTATTTT
TRBV29-1,TRBJ1-5,NA,TRBD1,CSVGTGNQPQHF,TGCAGCGTTGGGACAGGAAATCAGCCCCAGCATTTT
TRBV20-1,TRBJ2-1,NA,NA,CSARVRGSYNEQFF,TGCAGTGCTAGGGTACGGGGCTCCTACAATGAGCAGTTCTTC
TRBV27,TRBJ1-2,once,NA,CASSLGGTHYGYTF,TGTGCCAGCAGTTTGGGAGGGACCCACTATGGCTACACCTTC
TRBV4-3,TRBJ2-3,NA,TRBD2,CASSQDTQRGGDTQYF,TGCGCCAGCAGCCAAGATACCCAGCGGGGGGGGGATACGCAGTATTTT
TRBV20-1,TRBJ2-5,NA,NA,CSAATLQGAGETQYF,TGCAGTGCCGCAACTTTACAAGGGGCTGGTGAGACCCAGTACTTC
TRBV9,TRBJ1-2,NA,NA,CASSALGGGNYGYTF,TGTGCCAGCAGCGCCCTTGGGGGGGGCAACTATGGCTACACCTTC
TRBV7-2,TRBJ2-1,NA,TRBD1,CASSSRDRAYNEQFF,TGTGCCAGCAGCTCCCGGGACAGGGCTTACAATGAGCAGTTCTTC
TRBV5-5,TRBJ2-5,NA,NA,CASSRDNLPETQYF,TGTGCCAGCAGCCGGGACAATTTACCAGAGACCCAGTACTTC
TRBV10-3,TRBJ1-1,NA,NA,CAISEGGGPEAFF,TGTGCCATCAGTGAGGGAGGTGGTCCTGAAGCTTTCTTT
TRBV20-1,TRBJ2-1,few,TRBD2,CSARPAGASEQFF,TGCAGTGCCAGACCAGCGGGAGCATCCGAGCAGTTCTTC
TRBV20-1,TRBJ2-7,few,NA,CSARAVIVVDEQYF,TGCAGTGCTAGAGCCGTCATAGTTGTAGACGAGCAGTACTTC